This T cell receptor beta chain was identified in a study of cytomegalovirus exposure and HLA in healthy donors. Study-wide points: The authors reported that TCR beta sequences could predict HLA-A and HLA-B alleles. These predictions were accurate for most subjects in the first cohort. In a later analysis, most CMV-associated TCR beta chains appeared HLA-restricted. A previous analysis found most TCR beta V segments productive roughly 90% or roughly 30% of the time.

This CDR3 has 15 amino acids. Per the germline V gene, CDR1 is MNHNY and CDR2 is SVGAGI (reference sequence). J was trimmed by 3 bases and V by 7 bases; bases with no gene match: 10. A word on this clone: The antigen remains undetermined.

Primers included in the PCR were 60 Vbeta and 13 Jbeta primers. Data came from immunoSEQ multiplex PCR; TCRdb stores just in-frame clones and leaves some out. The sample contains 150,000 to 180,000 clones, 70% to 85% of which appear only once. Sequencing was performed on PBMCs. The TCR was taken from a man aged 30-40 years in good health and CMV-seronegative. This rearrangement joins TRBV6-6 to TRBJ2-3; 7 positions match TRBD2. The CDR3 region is CASTLTSVGTDTQYF. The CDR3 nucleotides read TGTGCCAGCACTCTTACTAGCGTCGGAACAGATACGCAGTATTTT.